This is a list of T cell receptor beta chains from one sample in a study of blood T cell repertoires in COVID-19. Sequenced by immunoSEQ multiplex PCR; TCRdb stores in-frame clones only, minus some. The data hold a few hundred thousand clones, with about 90% observed a single time. The specimen sequenced was PBMCs or T cells enriched from blood (not recorded which). The receptors stem from a woman aged 25 to 39 who had recovered from COVID-19. The CDR3 runs from the conserved cysteine through the conserved F or W. The D gene is left open where the match is weak. Clone size, where shown, is once, few, many, or a class for clones that have expanded.

J gene: TRBJ1-2
clone size: once
CDR3 length: 12
V gene: TRBV30
D gene: -
CDR3 DNA: TGTGCCTGGACAACAGGACCCCATGGCTACACCTTC
CDR3 protein: CAWTTGPHGYTF

J gene: TRBJ2-3
clone size: -
CDR3 length: 18
V gene: TRBV14
D gene: TRBD2
CDR3 DNA: TGTGCCAGCAGCCAAGATGTGGGAGCGGGGGGACGCACAGATACGCAGTATTTT
CDR3 protein: CASSQDVGAGGRTDTQYF

J gene: TRBJ1-1
clone size: -
CDR3 length: 13
V gene: TRBV30
D gene: -
CDR3 DNA: TGTGCCTGGATTAGTAGGGGAGGAGATGAAGCTTTCTTT
CDR3 protein: CAWISRGGDEAFF

J gene: TRBJ2-7
clone size: -
CDR3 length: 15
V gene: TRBV27
D gene: -
CDR3 DNA: TGTGCCAGCAGTTTAGACGACAGGAGGCCCTACGAGCAGTACTTC
CDR3 protein: CASSLDDRRPYEQYF

J gene: TRBJ1-2
clone size: -
CDR3 length: 18
V gene: TRBV19
D gene: TRBD1
CDR3 DNA: TGTGCCAGTAGTTCCCCCCCGGGACAGGGGGCGGGAGGATATGGCTACACCTTC
CDR3 protein: CASSSPPGQGAGGYGYTF

J gene: TRBJ2-1
clone size: -
CDR3 length: 14
V gene: TRBV7-9
D gene: TRBD2
CDR3 DNA: TGTGCCAGCAGCTTGGGCGGGGGAAACAATGAGCAGTTCTTC
CDR3 protein: CASSLGGGNNEQFF

J gene: TRBJ2-5
clone size: -
CDR3 length: 17
V gene: TRBV3-1/TRBV3-2
D gene: TRBD2
CDR3 DNA: TGTGCCAGCAGCCAGGCCGGGACTAGCGGGGGGGCAGAGACCCAGTACTTC
CDR3 protein: CASSQAGTSGGAETQYF

J gene: TRBJ1-5
clone size: -
CDR3 length: 14
V gene: TRBV7-2
D gene: TRBD1
CDR3 DNA: TGTGCCAGCAGCTCGACAGGGGGGAACCAGCCCCAGCATTTT
CDR3 protein: CASSSTGGNQPQHF

J gene: TRBJ1-6
clone size: -
CDR3 length: 16
V gene: TRBV27
D gene: TRBD1
CDR3 DNA: TGTGCCAGCAGTTTATCGAGGGACAGCTATAATTCACCCCTCCACTTT
CDR3 protein: CASSLSRDSYNSPLHF

J gene: TRBJ1-6
clone size: once
CDR3 length: 14
V gene: TRBV18
D gene: TRBD1
CDR3 DNA: TGTGCCAGCTCACCGGACAGGGATCATTCAACCCTCCACTTT
CDR3 protein: CASSPDRDHSTLHF

J gene: TRBJ1-2
clone size: -
CDR3 length: 13
V gene: TRBV11-2
D gene: -
CDR3 DNA: TGTGCCAGCAGCCCACACCTGAACTATGGCTACACCTTC
CDR3 protein: CASSPHLNYGYTF

J gene: TRBJ1-2
clone size: -
CDR3 length: 14
V gene: TRBV29-1
D gene: TRBD1
CDR3 DNA: TGCAGCGTCCTGGGCCAGGGACAGTTCTATCGCTACACCTTC
CDR3 protein: CSVLGQGQFYRYTF

J gene: TRBJ2-5
clone size: -
CDR3 length: 14
V gene: TRBV10-3
D gene: -
CDR3 DNA: TGTGCCATCAGTGAGTCACCGGGCCAAGAGACCCAGTACTTC
CDR3 protein: CAISESPGQETQYF

J gene: TRBJ2-5
clone size: -
CDR3 length: 16
V gene: TRBV7-9
D gene: TRBD2
CDR3 DNA: TGTGCCAGCAGCTCCCTAGCGGGGGGCGACCAAGAGACCCAGTACTTC
CDR3 protein: CASSSLAGGDQETQYF

J gene: TRBJ1-6
clone size: -
CDR3 length: 14
V gene: TRBV9
D gene: -
CDR3 DNA: TGTGCCAGCACCGAAGACGCGGGGGATTCACCCCTCCACTTT
CDR3 protein: CASTEDAGDSPLHF

J gene: TRBJ2-5
clone size: -
CDR3 length: 19
V gene: TRBV27
D gene: TRBD2
CDR3 DNA: TGTGCCAGCAGTCATTTTCCCGGGACTAGCGGGGGGATCCAAGAGACCCAGTACTTC
CDR3 protein: CASSHFPGTSGGIQETQYF

J gene: TRBJ2-5
clone size: -
CDR3 length: 14
V gene: TRBV6-5
D gene: TRBD2
CDR3 DNA: TGTGCCAGCAGTCACTTGGGGGGGGAGGAGACCCAGTACTTC
CDR3 protein: CASSHLGGEETQYF

J gene: TRBJ1-5
clone size: once
CDR3 length: 16
V gene: TRBV7-6
D gene: TRBD1
CDR3 DNA: TGTGCCAGCAGGCATGGCTTGGACAGGGAAAGCCAGCCCCAGCATTTT
CDR3 protein: CASRHGLDRESQPQHF

J gene: TRBJ1-1
clone size: -
CDR3 length: 13
V gene: TRBV12-3/TRBV12-4
D gene: -
CDR3 DNA: TGTGCCAGCAGTATCAAAATAGACACTGAAGCTTTCTTT
CDR3 protein: CASSIKIDTEAFF

J gene: TRBJ1-4
clone size: few
CDR3 length: 17
V gene: TRBV28
D gene: TRBD1
CDR3 DNA: TGTGCCAGCAGTTCTGGGACAGGGGGCTGGTTAAGGGAAAAACTGTTTTTT
CDR3 protein: CASSSGTGGWLREKLFF

J gene: TRBJ2-5
clone size: -
CDR3 length: 16
V gene: TRBV27
D gene: -
CDR3 DNA: TGTGCCAGCACTCCCCGTCTCTCCAGAAGGGGGGAGACCCAGTACTTC
CDR3 protein: CASTPRLSRRGETQYF

J gene: TRBJ2-7
clone size: -
CDR3 length: 12
V gene: TRBV24-1
D gene: TRBD2
CDR3 DNA: TGTGCCACCAGTGATTGGGGGGGATCGCAGTACTTC
CDR3 protein: CATSDWGGSQYF

J gene: TRBJ2-2
clone size: -
CDR3 length: 14
V gene: TRBV5-5
D gene: -
CDR3 DNA: TGTGCCAGCAGTAACGCAGGGAACACCGGGGAGCTGTTTTTT
CDR3 protein: CASSNAGNTGELFF

J gene: TRBJ2-7
clone size: -
CDR3 length: 16
V gene: TRBV6-5
D gene: TRBD2
CDR3 DNA: TGTGCCAGCAGATACTTAGCGGGGGGCGAAACCTACGAGCAGTACTTC
CDR3 protein: CASRYLAGGETYEQYF

J gene: TRBJ1-5
clone size: -
CDR3 length: 15
V gene: TRBV28
D gene: TRBD1
CDR3 DNA: TGTGCCAGCAGTTTAGCAGGGGGAAGGACTCAGCCCCAGCATTTT
CDR3 protein: CASSLAGGRTQPQHF

J gene: TRBJ2-7
clone size: -
CDR3 length: 14
V gene: TRBV5-1
D gene: -
CDR3 DNA: TGCGCCAGCAGCCACCCCAGGGGCTCCTACGAGCAGTACTTC
CDR3 protein: CASSHPRGSYEQYF

J gene: TRBJ1-1
clone size: -
CDR3 length: 13
V gene: TRBV29-1
D gene: -
CDR3 DNA: TGCAGCGTCGCTCAGACAGCGAACACTGAAGCTTTCTTT
CDR3 protein: CSVAQTANTEAFF

J gene: TRBJ1-3
clone size: -
CDR3 length: 14
V gene: TRBV3-1/TRBV3-2
D gene: -
CDR3 DNA: TGTGCCAGCAGTCTTGGAGGATCTGGAAACACCATATATTTT
CDR3 protein: CASSLGGSGNTIYF

J gene: TRBJ1-3
clone size: -
CDR3 length: 16
V gene: TRBV7-9
D gene: -
CDR3 DNA: TGTGCCAGCAGCTTAGCCTTGCAGGGGACTGGAAACACCATATATTTT
CDR3 protein: CASSLALQGTGNTIYF

J gene: TRBJ2-2
clone size: -
CDR3 length: 17
V gene: TRBV4-3
D gene: TRBD1
CDR3 DNA: TGCGCCAGCAGCCAAGGACAGGGGCATGTCGGCACCGGGGAGCTGTTTTTT
CDR3 protein: CASSQGQGHVGTGELFF

J gene: TRBJ1-2
clone size: few
CDR3 length: 14
V gene: TRBV2
D gene: TRBD1
CDR3 DNA: TGTGCCAGCAGTAGGGACAGAGCTAACTATGGCTACACCTTC
CDR3 protein: CASSRDRANYGYTF

J gene: TRBJ1-4
clone size: few
CDR3 length: 16
V gene: TRBV6-1
D gene: TRBD1
CDR3 DNA: TGTGCCAGCAGTGGCCGCGGGGACAGGGGGCAAGAAAAACTGTTTTTT
CDR3 protein: CASSGRGDRGQEKLFF

J gene: TRBJ2-7
clone size: -
CDR3 length: 12
V gene: TRBV28
D gene: -
CDR3 DNA: TGTGCCAGCAGTTTATCTCCCTACGAGCAGTACTTC
CDR3 protein: CASSLSPYEQYF

J gene: TRBJ2-7
clone size: -
CDR3 length: 14
V gene: TRBV7-9
D gene: -
CDR3 DNA: TGTGCCAGCAGCTTACTCACAGTTGACTACGAGCAGTACTTC
CDR3 protein: CASSLLTVDYEQYF

J gene: TRBJ1-1
clone size: -
CDR3 length: 14
V gene: TRBV7-2
D gene: -
CDR3 DNA: TGTGCCAGCAGCTTAAGGCAGGGTCGCCCTGAAGCTTTCTTT
CDR3 protein: CASSLRQGRPEAFF

J gene: TRBJ2-1
clone size: -
CDR3 length: 12
V gene: TRBV28
D gene: -
CDR3 DNA: TGTGCCAGCAGTTCGGTAGTCAATGAGCAGTTCTTC
CDR3 protein: CASSSVVNEQFF

J gene: TRBJ2-2
clone size: -
CDR3 length: 16
V gene: TRBV24-1
D gene: TRBD1
CDR3 DNA: TGTGCCACCAGTGATTGGGTCACAGGGGAGACCGGGGAGCTGTTTTTT
CDR3 protein: CATSDWVTGETGELFF

J gene: TRBJ1-6
clone size: -
CDR3 length: 13
V gene: TRBV6-4
D gene: -
CDR3 DNA: TGTGCCAGCAGGTCTTCTTTTAATTCACCCCTCCACTTT
CDR3 protein: CASRSSFNSPLHF

J gene: TRBJ1-1
clone size: few
CDR3 length: 15
V gene: TRBV5-4
D gene: TRBD1
CDR3 DNA: TGTGCCAGCAGCTTCGGACAGGGGCAGAACACTGAAGCTTTCTTT
CDR3 protein: CASSFGQGQNTEAFF